Shown below are 20 T cell receptor beta chains from a single sample sequenced in a study of blood T cells in healthy people across ages. A second PCR, run for roughly 7 to 12 cycles, used a sample-barcoded 5' primer plus a J-beta primer mix. TCRdb processed the 5' RACE reads anew with MiXCR; each CDR3 protein has one entry. The sample lists roughly 1.9 million distinct CDR3 sequences, 35% to 50% occurring once. What was sequenced was blood. These receptors all stem from a human donor in good health.

The CDR3 spells CASNQYGDGYTF. The CDR3, as DNA: TGTGCCAGCAATCAGTACGGCGATGGCTACACCTTC. The chain employs TRBV2 and TRBJ1-2; D call uncertain. This CDR3 contains 12 residues. Germline CDR1 SNHLY, CDR2 FYNNEI. The V end was cut by 7 bases, the J end by 6 bases, with 12 bases between.

This clonotype has a count of ten or more. The chain employs TRBV28 and TRBJ1-6; D is unclear. V was cut by 6 bases and J by 1 base, with 4 bases left in between. The CDR3 spans 13 residues. Germline V gene lookup returns CDR1 MDHEN and CDR2 SYDVKM. The CDR3 is CASSLSYNSPLHF. The CDR3 region has the DNA TGTGCCAGCAGCCTTTCCTATAATTCACCCCTCCACTTT. Based on the CDR3 plus reference TRBV28 and TRBJ1-6, the full variable domain is DVKVTQSSRYLVKRTGEKVFLECVQDMDHENMFWYRQDPGLGLRLIYFSYDVKMKEKGDIPEGYSVSREKKERFSLILESASTNQTSMYLCASSLSYNSPLHFGNGTRLTVT.

The CDR3 DNA is TGCAGCGTCGGGGGGGTTCTCGGGGAGCTGTTTTTT. It is translated as CSVGGVLGELFF. This chain links TRBV29-1 with TRBJ2-2, with TRBD2 matching 8 bases. V lost 6 bases and J lost 7; bases outside the gene matches: 4. The CDR3 contains 12 residues. Per the germline V gene, CDR1 is SQVTM and CDR2 is ANQGSEA.

The J gene is TRBJ2-3, the V gene TRBV29-1; D is ambiguous. The germline CDR1 and CDR2 sequences are SQVTM and ANQGSEA. Trimming pared 8 bases from V and 5 bases from J, leaving 17 bases between. The CDR3 extends over 13 amino acids. The chain's CDR3 is CSLISWGEDTQYF. In DNA form, the CDR3 reads TGCAGCTTAATTTCCTGGGGTGAAGATACGCAGTATTTT.

The chain carries TRBV3-1 and TRBJ1-2; D uncertain. Germline V gene lookup returns CDR1 LGHDT and CDR2 YNNKEL (reference sequence). The CDR3 covers 15 residues. Trimming cost V 0 bases and J 4 bases, with 12 bases left between them. CDR3 nucleotide sequence: TGTGCCAGCAGCCAAGATCTAAGAAGGACCTATGGCTACACCTTC. This encodes CASSQDLRRTYGYTF. The full variable domain, with the rest looked up from reference TRBV3-1 and TRBJ1-2, is DTAVSQTPKYLVTQMGNDKSIKCEQNLGHDTMYWYKQDSKKFLKIMFSYNNKELIINETVPNRFSPKSPDKAHLNLHINSLELGDSAVYFCASSQDLRRTYGYTFGSGTRLTVV.

This clonotype was observed a few times. The chain is built from TRBV10-3 and TRBJ1-2; D is possibly TRBD1 (5 bases). The germline V and J ends were trimmed by 0 bases and 8 bases, with 13 bases remaining between them. The CDR3 extends over 14 amino acids. CDR1 is ENHRY, CDR2 SYGVKD, per germline. CDR3 nucleotides: TGTGCCATCAGTGAGTCGGCGCAGGGTCTCGGCTACACCTTC. Translating gives CAISESAQGLGYTF.

This clonotype occurred a few times. V is TRBV6-5 and J is TRBJ2-3, with TRBD1 as a possible D gene (6 bases). Germline values: CDR1 MNHEY, CDR2 SVGAGI. The CDR3 extends over 15 amino acids. Trimming cost V 0 bases and J 3 bases, with 10 bases left between them. CDR3 nucleotide sequence: TGTGCCAGCAGTTACTCACACAGGGCGACAGATACGCAGTATTTT. Translated: CASSYSHRATDTQYF.

In its sample, this clonotype was seen many times. This chain connects TRBV2 to TRBJ1-2; the D gene is possibly TRBD1 (5 bases). Looked up from germline, CDR1 is SNHLY and CDR2 is FYNNEI. V dropped 7 bases and J dropped 2 bases, with 11 bases sitting between them. This CDR3 has 13 residues. The CDR3 nucleotides read TGTGCCAGCATCTCGACAGAGAACTATGGCTACACCTTC. This gives the protein CASISTENYGYTF.

This clonotype has just a few counts. The gene calls are TRBV29-1 and TRBJ2-3, with D perhaps matching TRBD1 (6 bases). The length of the CDR3 is 15 residues. Trimming took 6 bases from V and 2 from J, leaving 18 bases between them. Germline V gene lookup returns CDR1 SQVTM and CDR2 ANQGSEA. CDR3 in DNA: TGCAGCGTGGGCCCGGGACACCTAACCACAGATACGCAGTATTTT. It translates to CSVGPGHLTTDTQYF.

This clonotype has just a few counts. This chain uses TRBV5-6 with TRBJ1-2; no clear D. The germline V gene encodes CDR1 SGHDT and CDR2 YYEEEE. Trimming removed 3 bases from V and 5 bases from J, with 11 bases in between. The CDR3 is made up of 13 amino acids. The CDR3 nucleotides are TGTGCCAGCAGCTCGTCGGGAGTGTATGGCTACACCTTC. Translating gives CASSSSGVYGYTF.

This clonotype was picked up one time. The chain links TRBV20-1 to TRBJ1-1; tentative D call: TRBD1 (5 bases). The CDR3 sequence is 13 residues long. Germline CDR1 and CDR2: DFQATT and SNEGSKA (reference sequence). Trimming took 3 bases from V and 3 from J, leaving 11 bases between them. CDR3 protein: CSAREGADTEAFF. The CDR3 DNA reads as TGCAGTGCTAGGGAAGGGGCGGACACTGAAGCTTTCTTT.

This clonotype was seen a few times. This chain's CDR3 is CASSGSGRGYGYTF. The CDR3 DNA reads TGTGCCAGCAGTGGGTCGGGCAGGGGCTATGGCTACACCTTC. J is TRBJ1-2 and V is TRBV2; tentative D call: TRBD1 (6 bases). Looked up from germline, CDR1 is SNHLY and CDR2 is FYNNEI. The CDR3 sequence is 14 residues long. The V and J ends lost 4 bases and 4 bases respectively, with 13 bases between them.

The genes are TRBV28 and TRBJ1-4, with a tentative D call TRBD1 (5 bases). Germline CDR1 is MDHEN and CDR2 is SYDVKM. Trimming removed 5 bases at V and 13 bases at J, with 23 bases between. The CDR3 covers 15 residues. The CDR3 DNA sequence: TGTGCCAGCAGTAATCAGAGGGGACCTCATTCAAGACTGTTTTTT. Protein sequence: CASSNQRGPHSRLFF.

The chain links TRBV27 to TRBJ2-3; TRBD1 matches at 7 bases. J lost 6 bases, V lost 6 bases, and 3 bases had no gene match. The CDR3 has 12 residues. CDR1 is MNHEY, CDR2 SMNVEV, per germline (reference sequence). CDR3 residues: CASRQGYDTQYF. The CDR3 DNA reads TGTGCCAGCAGACAGGGGTACGATACGCAGTATTTT.

This clonotype was counted between two and nine times. The CDR3: CASSVEDSYNEQFF. DNA for the CDR3: TGTGCCAGCAGCGTAGAGGACAGCTACAATGAGCAGTTCTTC. The rearrangement joins TRBV9 to TRBJ2-1, with D possibly matching TRBD1 (6 bases). The CDR3 is 14 amino acids. Germline loops: CDR1 SGDLS, CDR2 YYNGEE. V shed 0 bases and J shed 3 bases, with 7 bases lying between them.

This clonotype was seen a few times. The chain couples TRBV15 to TRBJ2-7, with TRBD2 matching 7 bases. The trim removed 1 base at V and 9 bases at J, leaving 15 bases unmatched. This CDR3 contains 16 residues. From germline, CDR1 is LNHNV and CDR2 YYDKDF (reference sequence). The CDR3 is CATSRGPGRGDDVQYF. The CDR3 nucleotides are TGTGCCACCAGCAGAGGTCCGGGACGGGGGGATGACGTGCAGTACTTC.

Ten or more counts support this clonotype. The chain uses TRBV12-3 or TRBV12-4 and TRBJ2-7; possible D gene TRBD1, 6 bases. This CDR3 contains 12 residues. Deletions cut 6 bases from V and 3 bases from J, with 9 bases between. CDR3 loop: CASSRTVYEQYF. The CDR3 nucleotides are TGTGCCAGCAGCCGGACAGTCTACGAGCAGTACTTC.

V and J are TRBV29-1 and TRBJ1-1; TRBD1 might be the D (5 bases). Between the trimmed V and J ends, which lost 6 bases and 1 base, there was a span of 18 bases. CDR3 length: 15 residues. The germline V gene encodes CDR1 SQVTM and CDR2 ANQGSEA. For the CDR3, the DNA is TGCAGCGTCGTGGGGGGGTCGGAAACGAACACTGAAGCTTTCTTT. Its protein is CSVVGGSETNTEAFF.

On this clonotype itself: Compared with germline, one end of the junction differs, possibly owing to a read error. The genes are TRBV4-3 and TRBJ2-3; 10 nucleotides agree with TRBD2. The CDR3 sequence is 17 residues long. The germline gives CDR1 LGHNA, CDR2 YSLEER. The CDR3 reads CASSQDPGLAVTDTQDF. In nucleotides, the CDR3 is TGCGCCAGCAGCCAAGATCCAGGACTAGCGGTCACAGATACGCAGGATTTT.

This sequence joins TRBV3-1 and TRBJ1-1; D call uncertain. Trimming took 3 bases from V and 5 from J, leaving 10 bases between them. Germline CDR1 LGHDT, CDR2 YNNKEL (reference sequence). The CDR3 contains 13 residues. CDR3 bases: TGTGCCAGCAGCCAGGCGCTGAGGACTGAAGCTTTCTTT. It translates to CASSQALRTEAFF.